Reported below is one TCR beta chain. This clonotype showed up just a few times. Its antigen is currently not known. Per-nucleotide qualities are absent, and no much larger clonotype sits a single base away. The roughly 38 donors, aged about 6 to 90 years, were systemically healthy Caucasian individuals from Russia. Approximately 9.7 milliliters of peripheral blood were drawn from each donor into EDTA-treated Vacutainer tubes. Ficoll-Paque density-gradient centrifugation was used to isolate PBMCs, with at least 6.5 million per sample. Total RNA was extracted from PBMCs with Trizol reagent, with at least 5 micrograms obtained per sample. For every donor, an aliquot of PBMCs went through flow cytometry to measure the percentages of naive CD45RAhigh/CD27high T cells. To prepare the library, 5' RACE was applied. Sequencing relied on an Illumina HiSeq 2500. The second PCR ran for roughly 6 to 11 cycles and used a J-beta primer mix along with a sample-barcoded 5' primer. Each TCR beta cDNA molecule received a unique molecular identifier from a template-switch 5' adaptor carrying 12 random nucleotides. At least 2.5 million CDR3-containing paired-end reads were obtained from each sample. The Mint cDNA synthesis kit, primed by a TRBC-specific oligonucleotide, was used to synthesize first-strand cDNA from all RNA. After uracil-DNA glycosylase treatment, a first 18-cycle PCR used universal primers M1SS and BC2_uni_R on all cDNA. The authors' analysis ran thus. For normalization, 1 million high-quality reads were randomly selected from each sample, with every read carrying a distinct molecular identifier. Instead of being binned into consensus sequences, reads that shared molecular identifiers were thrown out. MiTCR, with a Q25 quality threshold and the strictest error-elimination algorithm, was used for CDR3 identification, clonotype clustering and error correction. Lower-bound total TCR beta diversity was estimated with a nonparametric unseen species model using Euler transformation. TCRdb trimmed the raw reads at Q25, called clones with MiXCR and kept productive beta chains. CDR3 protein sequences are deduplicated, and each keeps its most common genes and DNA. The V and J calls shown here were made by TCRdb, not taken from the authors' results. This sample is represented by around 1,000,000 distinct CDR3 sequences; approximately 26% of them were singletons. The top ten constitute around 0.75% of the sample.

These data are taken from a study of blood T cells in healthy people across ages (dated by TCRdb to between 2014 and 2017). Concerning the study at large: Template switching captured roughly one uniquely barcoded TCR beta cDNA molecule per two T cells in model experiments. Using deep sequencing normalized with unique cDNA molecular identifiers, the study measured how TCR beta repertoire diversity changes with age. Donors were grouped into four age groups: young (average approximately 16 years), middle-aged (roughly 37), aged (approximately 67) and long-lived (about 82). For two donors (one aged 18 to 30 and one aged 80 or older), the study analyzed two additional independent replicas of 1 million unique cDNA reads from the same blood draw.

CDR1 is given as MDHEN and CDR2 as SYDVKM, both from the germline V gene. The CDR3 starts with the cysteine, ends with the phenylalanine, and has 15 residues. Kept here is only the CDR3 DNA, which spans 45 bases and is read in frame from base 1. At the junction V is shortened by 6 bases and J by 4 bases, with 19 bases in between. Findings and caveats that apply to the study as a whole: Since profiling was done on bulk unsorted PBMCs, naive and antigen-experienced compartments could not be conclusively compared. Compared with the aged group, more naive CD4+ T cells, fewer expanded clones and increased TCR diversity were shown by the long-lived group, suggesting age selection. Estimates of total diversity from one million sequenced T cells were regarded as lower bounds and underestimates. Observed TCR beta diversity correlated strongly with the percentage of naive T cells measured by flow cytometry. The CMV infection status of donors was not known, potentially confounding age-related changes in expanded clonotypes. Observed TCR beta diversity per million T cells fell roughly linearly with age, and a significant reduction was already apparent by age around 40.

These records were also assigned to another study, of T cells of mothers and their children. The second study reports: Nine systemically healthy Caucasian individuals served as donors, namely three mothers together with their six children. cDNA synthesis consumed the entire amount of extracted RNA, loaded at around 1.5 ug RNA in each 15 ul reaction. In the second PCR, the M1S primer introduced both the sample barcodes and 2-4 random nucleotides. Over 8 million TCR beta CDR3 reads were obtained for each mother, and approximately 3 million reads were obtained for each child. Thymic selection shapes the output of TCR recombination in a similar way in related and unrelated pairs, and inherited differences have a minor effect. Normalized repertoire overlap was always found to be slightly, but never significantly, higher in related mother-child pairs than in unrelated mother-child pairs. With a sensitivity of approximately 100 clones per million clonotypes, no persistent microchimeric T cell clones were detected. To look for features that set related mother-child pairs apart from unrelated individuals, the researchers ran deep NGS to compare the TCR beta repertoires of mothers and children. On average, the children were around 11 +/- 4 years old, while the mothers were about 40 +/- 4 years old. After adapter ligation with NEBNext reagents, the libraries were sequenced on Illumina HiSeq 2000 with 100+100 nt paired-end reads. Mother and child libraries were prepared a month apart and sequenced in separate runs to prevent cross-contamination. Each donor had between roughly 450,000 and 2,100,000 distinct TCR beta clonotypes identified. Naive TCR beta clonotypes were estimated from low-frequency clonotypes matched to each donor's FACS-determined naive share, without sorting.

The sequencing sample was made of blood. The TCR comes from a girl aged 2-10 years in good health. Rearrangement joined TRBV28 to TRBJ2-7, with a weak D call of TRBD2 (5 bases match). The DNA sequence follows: TGTGCCAGCAGCCTTCGGGGAGACCCTAATTACGAGCAGTACTTC. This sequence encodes CASSLRGDPNYEQYF.